Below, 8 T cell receptor beta chains from the same sample are listed, as sequenced in a study of blood T cell repertoires in COVID-19. The table came from immunoSEQ multiplex PCR; TCRdb's copy has only in-frame clones and leaves some out. The sample has under 250,000 clones; over 75% are singletons. What was sequenced was peripheral blood. The receptors here all came from a woman aged 40 to 50 with acute or convalescent COVID-19.

This clone was seen only once. The gene calls are TRBV2 and TRBJ1-6, with a tentative D call TRBD1 (5 bases). CDR1 and CDR2 from the germline V gene are SNHLY and FYNNEI. This CDR3 has 13 residues. V gave up 4 bases and J gave up 7 bases, with 8 bases separating them. The CDR3 region is CASSADINSPLHF. Written as DNA, the CDR3 is TGTGCCAGCAGTGCGGACATAAATTCACCCCTCCACTTT.

The J gene is TRBJ1-2, the V gene TRBV11-2, with D tentatively TRBD1 (5 bases). This CDR3 is 14 amino acids long. Germline V gives CDR1 SGHAT, CDR2 FQNNGV. V dropped 6 bases and J dropped 8 bases, with 19 bases sitting between them. CDR3 DNA: TGTGCCAGCAGACACCATGGGGGGGGGAACGGCTACACCTTC. Translated: CASRHHGGGNGYTF.

This clone has a handful of counts. This rearrangement joins TRBV6-5 to TRBJ2-3; the match to TRBD2 covers 8 bases. V dropped 6 bases and J dropped 3; count of bases not matched to a gene: 8. CDR1 and CDR2 from the germline V gene are MNHEY and SVGAGI. This CDR3 is built from 15 residues. CDR3 nucleotide sequence: TGTGCCAGCAGGAGAACGGGGGGGCCAACAGATACGCAGTATTTT. It translates to CASRRTGGPTDTQYF.

The CDR3 here is CASSLEASAYNEQFF. CDR3 DNA: TGTGCCAGCAGCTTAGAAGCTAGCGCCTACAATGAGCAGTTCTTC. The chain recombines TRBV7-2 with TRBJ2-1, with D possibly matching TRBD2 (6 bases). The germline V gene has CDR1 SGHTA and CDR2 FQGNSA. Trimming left V 1 base short and J 2 bases short, with 9 bases between. The CDR3 has 15 amino acids. The full variable domain, completed using reference TRBV7-2 and TRBJ2-1, is GAGVSQSPSNKVTEKGKDVELRCDPISGHTALYWYRQSLGQGLEFLIYFQGNSAPDKSGLPSDRFSAERTGGSVSTLTIQRTQQEDSAVYLCASSLEASAYNEQFFGPGTRLTVL.

The chain has TRBV12-3 or TRBV12-4 and TRBJ1-1; possible D gene TRBD1, 6 bases. This CDR3 has 12 amino acids. Trimming removed 6 bases at V and 9 bases at J, with 14 bases between. CDR3 amino acids: CASSLGGAKAFF. Written as DNA, the CDR3 is TGTGCCAGCAGCCTCGGGGGGGCTAAAGCTTTCTTT.

The V gene is TRBV6-5, the J gene TRBJ2-3, with 11 positions matching TRBD1. CDR3 length: 15 residues. V shed 6 bases, J shed 3 bases, and the junction held 5 bases outside the gene matches. CDR1 is MNHEY and CDR2 is SVGAGI in the germline V gene. The CDR3 bases are TGTGCCAGCAGCCTTGGACAGGGGGCAACAGATACGCAGTATTTT. As protein: CASSLGQGATDTQYF.

The rearrangement uses TRBV18 and TRBJ1-1, with 7 bases matching TRBD1. J gave up 0 bases and V 2 bases, and 3 bases lay outside the gene matches. From germline, CDR1 is KGHSH and CDR2 LQKENI. The CDR3 totals 15 residues. The CDR3 sequence is CASSPGQVLNTEAFF. The CDR3, as DNA: TGTGCCAGCTCACCAGGACAGGTTTTGAACACTGAAGCTTTCTTT.

The rearrangement joins TRBV25-1 to TRBJ1-6; 9 positions agree with TRBD1. Germline V gives CDR1 MGHDK, CDR2 SYGVNS. V was clipped by 4 bases and J by 1 base; unmatched bases: 8. CDR3 length: 18 amino acids. The CDR3, as DNA: TGTGCCAGCAGTGGGGGACAGGGAGAGGGTTCCTATAATTCACCCCTCCACTTT. It translates to CASSGGQGEGSYNSPLHF.